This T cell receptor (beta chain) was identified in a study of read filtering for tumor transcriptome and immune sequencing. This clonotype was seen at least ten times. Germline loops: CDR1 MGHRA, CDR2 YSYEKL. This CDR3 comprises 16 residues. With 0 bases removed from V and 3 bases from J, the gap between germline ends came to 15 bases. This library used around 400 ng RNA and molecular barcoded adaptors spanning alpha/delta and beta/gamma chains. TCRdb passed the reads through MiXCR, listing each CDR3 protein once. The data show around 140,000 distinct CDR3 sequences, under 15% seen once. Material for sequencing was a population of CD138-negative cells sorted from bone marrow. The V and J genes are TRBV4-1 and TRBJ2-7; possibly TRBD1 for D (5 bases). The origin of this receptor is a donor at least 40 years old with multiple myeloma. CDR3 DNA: TGCGCCAGCAGCCAAGATTATAGGGGTATGGGCTACGAGCAGTACTTC. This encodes CASSQDYRGMGYEQYF.